The T cell receptor beta chain described here comes from a study of blood T cell repertoires in COVID-19. Sequencing used immunoSEQ multiplex PCR; TCRdb keeps in-frame clones, though not all of them. This table holds hundreds of thousands of clones, approximately 86% found once. Ages ranged from about 18 to 89 years, with residence in around 24 US areas. The CDR3 has 15 amino acids. From germline, CDR1 is MDHEN and CDR2 SYDVKM. Trimming stripped 3 bases from V and 4 bases from J, with 12 bases between. The chain couples TRBV28 to TRBJ2-2; a weak D match, TRBD1 (6 bases). Sequenced input: PBMCs or T cells enriched from blood (not recorded which). This TCR was sampled from a woman younger than 35 who had recovered from COVID-19. CDR3 nucleotides: TGTGCCAGCAGTTTTTTTTGGGGGCGCACCGGGGAGCTGTTTTTT. Translated, it gives CASSFFWGRTGELFF. The complete variable domain, with remaining parts taken from reference TRBV28 and TRBJ2-2, reads DVKVTQSSRYLVKRTGEKVFLECVQDMDHENMFWYRQDPGLGLRLIYFSYDVKMKEKGDIPEGYSVSREKKERFSLILESASTNQTSMYLCASSFFWGRTGELFFGEGSRLTVL.